The clone carrying this TCR beta chain was recorded only once. Its matching antigen is unknown. These data originate in a study of CD8+ T cells in alopecia areata. Overall study: Oral tofacitinib (5 to 10 mg twice daily) was administered to treated patients.

This CDR3 region has 12 residues. Germline CDR1 and CDR2: SGHDT and YYEEEE. V was cut by 5 bases and J by 5 bases, with 8 bases left in between. Extraction of RNA preceded its reverse transcription into cDNA, which served as the sequencing template. Repertoires were generated with immunoSEQ multiplex PCR, while TCRdb's copy carries only in-frame clones and drops some. The sample contains 150,000 or so clones, around 50% of which appear only once. General study points: Especially in alopecia totalis/universalis, lesional scalp showed greater clonality than normal scalp did.

Input material: CD4+ T cells sorted from blood. The chain has TRBV5-6 and TRBJ2-1; D gene uncertain. The TCR was taken from a human donor with alopecia areata. The CDR3 protein is CASSSWNNEQFF. The CDR3, as DNA: TGTGCCAGCAGTTCCTGGAACAATGAGCAGTTCTTC.